These T cell receptor beta chains were read from a single sample in a study of blood T cells in healthy people across ages. TCRdb recomputed calls from the 5' RACE reads with MiXCR, one row per CDR3 protein. Of some 560,000 distinct CDR3 sequences listed, about 26% are singletons. The sample also formed part of further work on T cells of mothers and their children.

What was sequenced was blood. These receptors all stem from a boy aged 2 to 10 in good health. Each CDR3 is given with its conserved first and last residue. The D gene is left open where the match is weak. A row's size may be missing; if present it is once, few, many or a size class.

TGCGCCAGCAGCGGGCCGGACAGGGGGCTTCCAGAGACCCAGTACTTC CASSGPDRGLPETQYF NA TRBJ2-5 TRBV5-1 TRBD1
TGTGCCAGCAGCTCGCAACCGGGACAGAATGAAAAACTGTTTTTT CASSSQPGQNEKLFF NA TRBJ1-4 TRBV7-2 TRBD1
TGTGCCAGCAGTGGACCCGGACAGGGCACCCATTTAGATGATTTC CASSGPGQGTHLDDF NA TRBJ1-2 TRBV2 TRBD1
TGCAGTGCTAGGGCGGGTAACTCTGGGGCCAACGTCCTGACTTTC CSARAGNSGANVLTF NA TRBJ2-6 TRBV20-1 NA
TGTGCCAGCAGTCCCTCCGGAACAGGGGGCAGGTACGAGCAGTACTTC CASSPSGTGGRYEQYF NA TRBJ2-7 TRBV28 TRBD1
TGCAGCGGCTATACAGGGGACGAGACCCAGTACTTC CSGYTGDETQYF NA TRBJ2-5 TRBV29-1 TRBD1
TGCGCCAGCAGCCGATTAGCTCTGCCCGGGACGAGGGCCGGGGAGCTGTTTTTT CASSRLALPGTRAGELFF NA TRBJ2-2 TRBV4-1 NA
TGTGCCAGTACCTCCACGGGGGACAGGGGGAACACTGAAGCTTTCTTT CASTSTGDRGNTEAFF NA TRBJ1-1 TRBV19 TRBD1
TGTGCCAGCAGCTTGTTTGGGCGAGGCAATGAGCAGTTCTTC CASSLFGRGNEQFF NA TRBJ2-1 TRBV7-7 NA
TGCAGTGCTAGAGATTATCGGGATTCCTACAATGAGCAGTTCTTC CSARDYRDSYNEQFF few TRBJ2-1 TRBV20-1 NA
TGTGCCAGCAGCCCCCGGGACCATTCTTATTACGAGCAGTACTTC CASSPRDHSYYEQYF NA TRBJ2-7 TRBV7-2 NA
TGTGCCAGCAGCGCCGGGACAGGGGGCACCGGGGAGCTGTTTTTT CASSAGTGGTGELFF many TRBJ2-2 TRBV6-4 TRBD1
TGCAGTGCTAGTCCCAAGAGGGGGAGGGGTGGCTACACCTTC CSASPKRGRGGYTF few TRBJ1-2 TRBV20-1 NA
TGTGCCAGCAGTTGGGACAGGTCAGGCGCCGGGGAGCTGTTTTTT CASSWDRSGAGELFF NA TRBJ2-2 TRBV12-3/TRBV12-4 TRBD1
TGTGCCAGCAGCGTTGGGACTAGCGGATTCTACGAGCAGTACTTC CASSVGTSGFYEQYF few TRBJ2-7 TRBV9 TRBD2
TGCGCCAGCAGCTTGGCCTTAGACCACATAGGTTCAGCTTTCTTT CASSLALDHIGSAFF NA TRBJ1-1 TRBV5-1 NA
TGCGCCAGCAGCCCGGAAGTCAGATCGGGGACCCAGTACTTC CASSPEVRSGTQYF many TRBJ2-5 TRBV4-3 NA
TGTGCCATCAGTGAAGCAACGGGAGTGGTAGATACGCAGTATTTT CAISEATGVVDTQYF few TRBJ2-3 TRBV10-3 NA
TGTGCCACCGCAACAGGGATAGGTGGCTACACCTTC CATATGIGGYTF few TRBJ1-2 TRBV19 NA
TGCGCCAGCAGTTTTGTGAATCCAACTAATGAAAAACTGTTTTTT CASSFVNPTNEKLFF few TRBJ1-4 TRBV5-1 NA
TGCAGTGCCCTGGACAGGGTGACCTACGAGCAGTACTTC CSALDRVTYEQYF NA TRBJ2-7 TRBV20-1 TRBD1
TGCAGCGTTTGGGGGAGAAGCGGCTACACCTTC CSVWGRSGYTF many TRBJ1-2 TRBV29-1 NA
TGTGCCAGCAGTTCTCAGGAGGACAGGGAAAACGAGCAGTACTTC CASSSQEDRENEQYF few TRBJ2-7 TRBV12-3/TRBV12-4 TRBD1
TGTGCCAGTAGTATCGGGCAAGAAAATGAAAAACTGTTTTTT CASSIGQENEKLFF NA TRBJ1-4 TRBV19 NA
TGTGCCATCAGTGAACTAGGGGATGGAAACACCATATATTTT CAISELGDGNTIYF NA TRBJ1-3 TRBV10-3 NA
TGTGCCATTGGCGGGGCTGGATCGAACACCGGGGAGCTGTTTTTT CAIGGAGSNTGELFF few TRBJ2-2 TRBV6-2/TRBV6-3 NA
TGCGCCAGCAGCTTGGGGCGGGGGGCCGATACGCGGTATTTT CASSLGRGADTRYF NA TRBJ2-3 TRBV5-1 TRBD2
TGTGCCAGCAGCTACGCACAGGGGGCCAATTCACCCCTCCACTTT CASSYAQGANSPLHF NA TRBJ1-6 TRBV3-1 TRBD1
TGTGCCAGCTCACCACCATCGCCAGCGGCCAATGAGCAGTTCTTC CASSPPSPAANEQFF NA TRBJ2-1 TRBV18 NA
TGTGCCAGCAGACTCGCCGGGACAGACTACGAGCAGTACTTC CASRLAGTDYEQYF NA TRBJ2-7 TRBV6-1 TRBD1
TGTGCCACCAGTGACTCAAATCTTCCCGAGACCCAGTACTTC CATSDSNLPETQYF few TRBJ2-5 TRBV24-1 NA
TGTGCCAGCAGGCCGACAGGGAACACAGATACGCAGTATTTT CASRPTGNTDTQYF few TRBJ2-3 TRBV12-3/TRBV12-4 TRBD1
TGTGCCAGCAGTGAGGGCTCTGGGGCCAACGTCCTGACTTTC CASSEGSGANVLTF few TRBJ2-6 TRBV5-1 NA
TGCAGTGCTAGAGATCCGGAGACCCAGTACTTC CSARDPETQYF NA TRBJ2-5 TRBV20-1 NA
TGTGCCAGCAGCGCCCGGACAGGCACCTACTATGGCTACACCTTC CASSARTGTYYGYTF NA TRBJ1-2 TRBV7-8 TRBD1
TGTGCCAGCAGCGAAGACAGGGGAGGTAAAAAACTGTTTTTT CASSEDRGGKKLFF NA TRBJ1-4 TRBV7-9 TRBD1
TGTGCCAGCAGTTTTCGCCAGGTGGATTACGAGCAGTACTTC CASSFRQVDYEQYF few TRBJ2-7 TRBV27 NA
TGTGCCAGCAGGCCGGGACCTACTAACTATGGCTACACCTTC CASRPGPTNYGYTF NA TRBJ1-2 TRBV2 NA
TGTGCCAGCAGCCCGAGACAGGCTCGACCCCTCCACTTT CASSPRQARPLHF NA TRBJ1-6 TRBV7-2 NA
TGTGCCAGCACTTCACTTGGGAACACTGAAGCTTTCTTT CASTSLGNTEAFF few TRBJ1-1 TRBV6-6 NA
TGCAGCGCGGACAGGAGGGGGGAGACCCAGTACTTC CSADRRGETQYF few TRBJ2-5 TRBV29-1 NA
TGCATCCCGAGGTGGGCAGAGTACTTC CIPRWAEYF NA TRBJ2-4 TRBV29-1 NA
TGTGCCTGGAGTGATAATAGCGGATCCACAGATACGCAGTATTTT CAWSDNSGSTDTQYF NA TRBJ2-3 TRBV30 NA
TGCAGCGTTGTCGGGGACACCGGGGAGCTGTTTTTT CSVVGDTGELFF many TRBJ2-2 TRBV29-1 NA
TGTGCCAGCCGGGGGCTAGCGGGACCAAGCAACCCTTTTGGGGAGCAGTTCTTC CASRGLAGPSNPFGEQFF few TRBJ2-1 TRBV19 TRBD2
TGTGCCAGCAGCCCAGGTCGGACTAGCGGCACCCAGGAGCAGTTCTTC CASSPGRTSGTQEQFF few TRBJ2-1 TRBV7-7 TRBD2